One and the same sample provided the 30 T cell receptor beta chains below, sequenced in a study of cytomegalovirus exposure and HLA in healthy donors (dated by TCRdb to about 2017). Library construction relied on the immunoSEQ multiplex PCR assay. The multiplex PCR relied on a mix of 60 forward primers for TCR Vbeta segments and 13 reverse primers for TCR Jbeta segments. Sourced from immuneACCESS, this table was stored by TCRdb with only in-frame sequences that have V and J called. A share of the clones is absent; for the studies checked, an unresolved V gene accounts for under half, and the remainder has no known explanation. The table for this sample lists approximately 150,000 clones; around 80% of them were counted only once. Jointly, the top ten make up about 11% of the sample. What was sequenced was PBMCs. These receptors originate from a man aged 18 to 30 in good health and CMV-seropositive.

CDR3 residues: CSVELRTSVNIQYF. In nucleotides, the CDR3 is TGCAGCGTTGAACTCCGGACTAGCGTAAACATTCAGTACTTC. The rearrangement links TRBV29-1 to TRBJ2-4, with 9 nucleotides matching TRBD2. Trimming took 2 bases from V and 6 from J; bases not matched to a gene: 5. The germline V gene encodes CDR1 SQVTM and CDR2 ANQGSEA. The CDR3 runs to 14 residues.

This sequence joins TRBV5-1 and TRBJ2-7; 8 nucleotides match TRBD2. Germline CDR1 and CDR2: SGHRS and YFSETQ. The CDR3 is 13 residues long. V was pared by 5 bases and J by 4 bases, with 5 bases of the junction left unmatched. The CDR3 reads CASSPAGEYEQYF. The CDR3 bases are TGCGCCAGCAGTCCAGCGGGAGAGTACGAGCAGTACTTC.

The count of this clone is one. In the same sample, other DNA sequences code for this CDR3. The chain uses TRBV7-6 and TRBJ2-1, with TRBD2 identical over 9 bases. Germline V gene data show CDR1 as SGHVS and CDR2 as FNYEAQ. The length of the CDR3 is 21 residues. J lost 0 bases, V lost 4 bases, and 19 bases had no gene match. CDR3 DNA sequence: TGTGCCAGCAGCTACTCAACGGGGGGACTAGCCCTTAGGCGCTCCTACAATGAGCAGTTCTTC. This encodes CASSYSTGGLALRRSYNEQFF.

The chain combines TRBV2 with TRBJ2-1, with TRBD2 matching over 10 bases. The CDR3 contains 15 residues. J lost 3 bases, V lost 4 bases, and 3 bases had no gene match. Germline lookup yields CDR1 SNHLY and CDR2 FYNNEI. The CDR3 is CASSGTSGGYNEQFF. CDR3 coding DNA: TGTGCCAGCAGTGGGACTAGCGGAGGCTACAATGAGCAGTTCTTC.

The V gene is TRBV28, the J gene TRBJ2-3; TRBD2 agrees at 10 bases. This CDR3 has 15 residues. The junction had 9 bases not matched to a gene; V was cut back by 6 bases and J by 6 bases. The germline CDR1 and CDR2 sequences are MDHEN and SYDVKM. The CDR3 reads CASSYPPSGSDTQYF. In nucleotides, the CDR3 is TGTGCCAGCAGCTACCCCCCTAGCGGGAGTGATACGCAGTATTTT.

The chain recombines TRBV28 with TRBJ2-3; TRBD1 matches at 7 bases. Per the germline V gene, CDR1 is MDHEN and CDR2 is SYDVKM. The V gene end was trimmed by 2 bases and the J gene end by 7 bases; junction bases not matched to a gene: 15. The CDR3 totals 17 residues. The CDR3 DNA sequence: TGTGCCAGCAGTTTAGAGCCCGGACAGGCCGCGAGAAATACGCAGTATTTT. Translating it yields CASSLEPGQAARNTQYF.

A single count supports this clone. The CDR3 sequence: CASKLAPQGAYNSPLHF. The CDR3 DNA reads TGTGCCAGCAAACTAGCCCCCCAGGGGGCATATAATTCACCCCTCCACTTT. The chain couples TRBV27 to TRBJ1-6; TRBD1 matches at 8 bases. The J segment lost 4 bases and the V segment lost 7 bases, leaving 12 bases of the junction unmatched. This CDR3 comprises 17 residues. Germline assignment: CDR1 MNHEY and CDR2 SMNVEV (reference sequence).

The gene calls are TRBV27 and TRBJ1-2; 8 bases map to TRBD1. The CDR3 extends over 14 amino acids. V shed 2 bases and J 4 bases; nucleotides not matched to a gene: 3. CDR1 is MNHEY and CDR2 is SMNVEV in the germline V gene (reference sequence). This chain's CDR3 is CASSLRTGSYGYTF. In DNA, the CDR3 is TGTGCCAGCAGTTTAAGGACAGGGTCCTATGGCTACACCTTC.

The chain links TRBV6-5 to TRBJ2-5; the match to TRBD2 covers 8 bases. This CDR3 comprises 15 residues. V was pared by 4 bases and J by 3 bases, with 7 bases of the junction left unmatched. Germline CDR1 and CDR2: MNHEY and SVGAGI. The CDR3 DNA is TGTGCCAGCAGTTCCCTAGCGGGTACTAAAGAGACCCAGTACTTC. It yields the protein CASSSLAGTKETQYF.

J is TRBJ2-6 and V is TRBV29-1; maybe TRBD2 (5 bases). Trimming stripped 6 bases from V and 0 bases from J, with 12 bases between. In germline, CDR1 is SQVTM, CDR2 ANQGSEA. The CDR3 runs 15 residues. The CDR3 nucleotides are TGCAGCGTGAGGACTGATAGCTCTGGGGCCAACGTCCTGACTTTC. Protein: CSVRTDSSGANVLTF.

CDR3 coding DNA: TGTGCCAGCAGCAGGACAGGCGCGAACACCGGGGAGCTGTTTTTT. This encodes CASSRTGANTGELFF. The rearrangement joins TRBV11-2 to TRBJ2-2; 7 bases are shared with TRBD1. Losses at the gene ends were 5 bases for V and 0 bases for J; bases not matched to a gene: 3. The germline CDR1 and CDR2 sequences are SGHAT and FQNNGV. This CDR3 region has 15 residues.

The chain has TRBV11-2 and TRBJ2-4; D unclear. CDR3 size: 16 residues. CDR1 is SGHAT, CDR2 FQNNGV, per germline. V lost 2 bases and J 1 base, leaving 12 bases between the germline ends. CDR3 residues: CASSLPRSWAKNIQYF. Written as DNA, the CDR3 is TGTGCCAGCAGCTTACCCCGGAGTTGGGCCAAAAACATTCAGTACTTC.

DNA of the CDR3: TGTGCCATCAGCGAGAGCGGGAACACAGATACGCAGTATTTT. Translation gives CAISESGNTDTQYF. This rearrangement joins TRBV10-3 to TRBJ2-3, with 7 bases identical to TRBD2. CDR1 is ENHRY, CDR2 SYGVKD, per germline. The CDR3 extends over 14 amino acids. Unmatched junction bases numbered 5, after V lost 6 bases and J lost 2 bases.

The chain has TRBV27 and TRBJ2-7; D not certain. Between the trimmed V and J ends, which lost 2 bases and 1 base, there was a span of 6 bases. The CDR3 runs to 13 residues. Germline V gene data show CDR1 as MNHEY and CDR2 as SMNVEV (reference sequence). CDR3 sequence reads: CASSLGLSYEQYF. CDR3 DNA sequence: TGTGCCAGCAGTTTAGGCTTGTCCTACGAGCAGTACTTC.

The genes are TRBV7-8 and TRBJ1-3, with D possibly TRBD1 on 5 matching bases. This CDR3 has 17 residues. V was shortened by 2 bases and J by 0 bases, with 14 bases between the two germline ends. Germline-derived CDR1 and CDR2 are SGHVS and FQNEAQ. Written as DNA, the CDR3 is TGTGCCAGCAGCTTAATCTCGGGGGGGATCTCTGGAAACACCATATATTTT. Encoded protein: CASSLISGGISGNTIYF.

V gene TRBV7-9 combines with J gene TRBJ1-2, with 9 bases lining up with TRBD1. V shed 4 bases, J shed 8 bases, and the junction held 5 bases outside the gene matches. This CDR3 has 13 residues. Germline V gene lookup returns CDR1 SEHNR and CDR2 FQNEAQ (reference sequence). CDR3 sequence (DNA): TGTGCCAGCAGCTCTCGGACAGGGGAAGGCTACACCTTC. As protein: CASSSRTGEGYTF.

V usage is TRBV30 and J usage is TRBJ2-3; 10 bases are shared with TRBD2. The J segment lost 1 base and the V segment lost 3 bases, leaving 4 bases of the junction unmatched. The CDR3 consists of 15 residues. The germline V gene encodes CDR1 GTSNPN and CDR2 SVGIG (reference sequence). CDR3 DNA sequence: TGTGCCTGGAGAGCTGGACTAGCGGGCACAGATACGCAGTATTTT. It yields the protein CAWRAGLAGTDTQYF. Combining the CDR3 with reference TRBV30 and TRBJ2-3 gives the whole variable domain SQTIHQWPATLVQPVGSPLSLECTVEGTSNPNLYWYRQAAGRGLQLLFYSVGIGQISSEVPQNLSASRPQDRQFILSSKKLLLSDSGFYLCAWRAGLAGTDTQYFGPGTRLTVL.

This clone has just one count. V and J are TRBV7-8 and TRBJ2-5, with D tentatively TRBD2 (5 bases). Between the trimmed V and J ends, which lost 8 bases and 7 bases, there was a span of 14 bases. The CDR3 runs to 12 residues. Germline values: CDR1 SGHVS, CDR2 FQNEAQ. CDR3 residues: CASLRGGWTQYF. CDR3 coding DNA: TGTGCCAGCTTGCGAGGCGGGTGGACCCAGTACTTC.

V usage is TRBV11-3 and J usage is TRBJ1-1; unclear D gene. V was shortened by 3 bases and J by 1 base, with 6 bases between the two germline ends. This CDR3 spans 13 amino acids. From germline, CDR1 is SGHNT and CDR2 YENEEA. The CDR3 DNA is TGTGCCAGCAGCTTGGGCGCGAACACTGAAGCTTTCTTT. Its protein product is CASSLGANTEAFF.

The gene calls are TRBV29-1 and TRBJ2-5; D not certain. Judging by the DNA end, TRBJ2-7 fits better; the J call may be wrong. The CDR3 runs to 14 residues. Germline V lookup: CDR1 SQVTM, CDR2 ANQGSEA. CDR3 coding DNA: TGCAGCGTTGTATCAGGTCAGACGTCCTACGAGCAGTACTTC. It specifies CSVVSGQTSYEQYF.

A single count supports this clone. The chain links TRBV15 to TRBJ2-7; a weak D match, TRBD2 (6 bases). The germline gives CDR1 LNHNV, CDR2 YYDKDF (reference sequence). CDR3 length: 16 amino acids. The V end was cut by 0 bases, the J end by 7 bases, with 19 bases between. This CDR3 reads CATSRDAAGPSGEQYF. The DNA for the CDR3 is TGTGCCACCAGCAGAGATGCGGCGGGGCCATCGGGGGAGCAGTACTTC.

V and J are TRBV6-1 and TRBJ2-1, with no clear D. CDR1 is MNHNS and CDR2 is SASEGT in the germline V gene. The CDR3 extends over 14 amino acids. The V and J ends lost 4 bases and 8 bases respectively, with 15 bases between them. For the CDR3, the DNA is TGTGCCAGCAGTGTCCTCTCAGGCGTGGATGAGCAGTTCTTC. It is translated as CASSVLSGVDEQFF.

The chain links TRBV30 to TRBJ1-2, with 9 positions matching TRBD1. The germline CDR1 and CDR2 sequences are GTSNPN and SVGIG (reference sequence). J was trimmed by 8 bases and V by 4 bases; bases with no gene match: 11. This CDR3 has 14 amino acids. The CDR3 here is CAWTRTDRGRGYTF. The CDR3 DNA reads TGTGCCTGGACGCGCACGGACAGGGGTCGAGGCTACACCTTC.

This clone was counted once. The chain links TRBV10-3 to TRBJ1-4; no reliable D call. Trimming cost V 4 bases and J 7 bases, with 10 bases left between them. Germline loops: CDR1 ENHRY, CDR2 SYGVKD. The CDR3 runs to 13 residues. The CDR3 reads CAISGPTSEKLFF. The CDR3 coding sequence is TGTGCCATCAGTGGCCCAACGAGTGAAAAACTGTTTTTT.

This clone appeared once. The chain employs TRBV7-3 and TRBJ2-1; the match to TRBD2 covers 14 bases. The CDR3 extends over 20 amino acids. Per germline, CDR1 SGHTA and CDR2 FQGTGA. V gave up 2 bases and J gave up 4 bases; unmatched junction bases: 13. CDR3 sequence reads: CASSLWGLAGELGRYNEQFF. The CDR3 coding sequence is TGTGCCAGCAGCTTATGGGGACTAGCGGGGGAGCTTGGGCGGTACAATGAGCAGTTCTTC.

J is TRBJ2-7 and V is TRBV10-3; 9 bases agree with TRBD1. This CDR3 spans 16 amino acids. The V gene's germline CDR1 is ENHRY and CDR2 SYGVKD. Trimming took 3 bases from V and 7 from J; bases not matched to a gene: 13. CDR3 sequence: CAISDSGTGLSCEQYF. The CDR3 DNA reads TGTGCCATCAGTGATTCCGGGACAGGGCTTTCGTGTGAGCAGTACTTC.

Note on this clone: The junction does not match germline at one end; this may be a read error. CDR3 loop: CASSLGDRGRLSYGYPF. As DNA, the CDR3 is TGTGCCAGCAGCCTAGGGGACAGGGGGCGTTTGAGCTATGGCTACCCCTTC. This chain uses TRBV7-8 with TRBJ1-2; 12 positions match TRBD1. The CDR3 sequence is 17 residues long. CDR1 is SGHVS, CDR2 FQNEAQ, per germline.

The chain couples TRBV29-1 to TRBJ2-7; weak D call: TRBD2 (6 bases). This CDR3 contains 14 residues. CDR1 and CDR2 (germline): SQVTM, ANQGSEA. The CDR3 here is CSIVRSAGRLEQYF. CDR3 in DNA: TGCAGTATAGTCCGATCAGCGGGTCGTCTCGAGCAGTACTTC.

On this clone: A junction boundary mismatches the germline segment, possibly from a read error. CDR3 sequence reads: CSSSSDSGRTYF. The CDR3 DNA reads TGTTCCAGCAGCTCCGATAGCGGGAGAACCTACTTC. The J gene is TRBJ2-7, the V gene TRBV7-9; TRBD2 matches 9 bases. The germline CDR1 and CDR2 sequences are SEHNR and FQNEAQ (reference sequence). There are 12 residues in the CDR3.

The rearrangement uses TRBV10-1 and TRBJ2-1, with 10 bases identical to TRBD1. CDR1 WNHNN and CDR2 SYGVQD come from the germline V gene (reference sequence). The CDR3 loop spans 16 amino acids. Losses at the gene ends were 6 bases for V and 8 bases for J; bases not matched to a gene: 13. CDR3 nucleotide sequence: TGCGCCAGCAGCGCGGCCGGGACAGGGGTGTTCGATGAGCAGTTCTTC. Translation: CASSAAGTGVFDEQFF.